These 14 T cell receptor beta chains came from one sample sequenced in a study of blood T cells in healthy people across ages. Alongside a J-beta primer mix, a sample-barcoded 5' primer served in a second PCR lasting roughly 7 to 11 cycles. MiXCR was run by TCRdb on the 5' RACE reads, yielding one entry per CDR3 protein. The top ten clones hold about 13% of a sample with hundreds of thousands of distinct CDR3 sequences, approximately 52% of them seen once. Sequenced input: blood. The source is a woman aged 80 or over in good health.

A remark on this clonotype: The junction shows a germline mismatch at one end, possibly a read error. This chain links TRBV12-3 or TRBV12-4 with TRBJ2-1; tentative D call: TRBD2 (7 bases). The CDR3 totals 16 residues. DNA of the CDR3: TGTGCCAGCAGTTTGCCCGGGGGGCCCTCCTACAATCAGCAGTTCTTC. Its translation: CASSLPGGPSYNQQFF.

The chain has TRBV7-3 and TRBJ2-1, with 8 bases matching TRBD2. The trim removed 6 bases at V and 8 bases at J, leaving 12 bases unmatched. The CDR3 extends over 15 amino acids. Germline loops: CDR1 SGHTA, CDR2 FQGTGA. The CDR3 reads CASSLQAGAVDEQFF. The CDR3 bases are TGTGCCAGCAGTTTGCAAGCGGGAGCGGTCGATGAGCAGTTCTTC.

The chain uses TRBV4-1 and TRBJ2-7; a weak D match, TRBD1 (6 bases). Germline CDR1 MGHRA, CDR2 YSYEKL. The V end lost 4 bases, the J end lost 0 bases, and 10 bases lay between the germline ends. The CDR3 totals 14 residues. CDR3 in amino acids: CASSRGQFSYEQYF. Written as DNA, the CDR3 is TGCGCCAGCAGCCGAGGACAGTTCTCCTACGAGCAGTACTTC.

The chain employs TRBV11-2 and TRBJ2-5; 7 bases are a match to TRBD2. This CDR3 has 17 amino acids. Germline V gene lookup returns CDR1 SGHAT and CDR2 FQNNGV. V lost 6 bases, J lost 0 bases, and 13 bases stayed unmatched. The DNA for the CDR3 is TGTGCCAGCAGTTTATCCGCTGGGCGGGGGAACCAAGAGACCCAGTACTTC. Amino acid sequence: CASSLSAGRGNQETQYF.

With respect to this clonotype: This may stem from a read error, because a much larger clone lies one nucleotide away. The chain carries TRBV29-1 and TRBJ2-1; D may be TRBD2 (7 bases). The CDR3 sequence is 14 residues long. The V and J ends lost 2 bases and 5 bases respectively, with 13 bases between them. CDR1 is SQVTM, CDR2 ANQGSEA, per germline. The CDR3 protein is CSVELGGPNNEQFF. The CDR3 DNA follows: TGCAGCGTTGAATTGGGGGGGCCGAACAATGAGCAGTTCTTC.

As to this clonotype: A much larger clone differs from this one at a single base, so this may be a read error. No conserved phenylalanine or tryptophan ends this CDR3, so it is likely a read error. This rearrangement joins TRBV29-1 to TRBJ2-1; no reliable D call. Trimming cost V 3 bases and J 5 bases, with 11 bases left between them. The germline V gene has CDR1 SQVTM and CDR2 ANQGSEA. This CDR3 has 13 amino acids. As DNA, the CDR3 is TGCAGCGTTGAGGTCTCGCGGAACAATGAGCAGTTCTAC. Amino acid sequence: CSVEVSRNNEQFY.

A remark on this clonotype: A much larger clonotype is one base distant, so this may be a read error. This rearrangement joins TRBV28 to TRBJ2-3, with TRBD2 matching over 7 bases. The CDR3 sequence is 16 residues long. The germline CDR1 and CDR2 sequences are MDHEN and SYDVKM. CDR3 coding DNA: TGTACCAGCACCTCTCTTGGCGGGAGAGGGGCAGATACGCAGTATTTT. Amino acids: CTSTSLGGRGADTQYF.

This clonotype has at least ten counts. The CDR3 sequence: CSAGVLAGGLVGQYF. Here the CDR3 DNA reads TGCAGTGCTGGGGTTCTAGCGGGAGGACTGGTAGGGCAGTACTTC. V and J are TRBV20-1 and TRBJ2-4, with 11 bases matching TRBD2. Losses at the gene ends were 5 bases for V and 13 bases for J; bases not matched to a gene: 16. The V gene's germline CDR1 is DFQATT and CDR2 SNEGSKA (reference sequence). This CDR3 is built from 15 residues.

This clonotype was counted at least ten times. CDR3 in amino acids: CASREPTSRDKNRNEQFF. The CDR3 DNA reads as TGTGCCAGCAGAGAACCCACCTCCCGGGACAAGAATCGTAATGAGCAGTTCTTC. J is TRBJ2-1 and V is TRBV7-9; TRBD1 is a possible D gene (6 bases). There are 18 residues in the CDR3. Germline CDR1 SEHNR, CDR2 FQNEAQ (reference sequence). V lost 6 bases, J lost 7 bases, and 28 bases lay in between.

V and J are TRBV29-1 and TRBJ2-2; 7 bases fit TRBD2. The germline V gene encodes CDR1 SQVTM and CDR2 ANQGSEA. The ends lost 4 bases at V and 0 bases at J; junction bases unmatched: 2. The CDR3 extends over 14 amino acids. The CDR3 DNA sequence: TGCAGCGTTGGAGGACTAGCGAACACCGGGGAGCTGTTTTTT. Residues: CSVGGLANTGELFF.

The V gene is TRBV5-1, the J gene TRBJ2-3, with 8 bases lining up with TRBD2. Trimming removed 4 bases from V and 4 bases from J; junction bases left unmatched: 5. The CDR3 has 14 amino acids. The germline gives CDR1 SGHRS, CDR2 YFSETQ. The CDR3 region is CASSVTSGADTQYF. CDR3 bases: TGCGCCAGCAGCGTAACTAGCGGCGCAGATACGCAGTATTTT. The full variable domain, completed using reference TRBV5-1 and TRBJ2-3, is KAGVTQTPRYLIKTRGQQVTLSCSPISGHRSVSWYQQTPGQGLQFLFEYFSETQRNKGNFPGRFSGRQFSNSRSEMNVSTLELGDSALYLCASSVTSGADTQYFGPGTRLTVL.

V gene TRBV12-3 or TRBV12-4 combines with J gene TRBJ2-2, with TRBD1 matching 9 bases. After removal of 5 bases from V and 7 bases from J, the junction contained 8 bases not matched to a gene. The CDR3 totals 15 residues. CDR3 sequence (DNA): TGTGCCAGCAGTCTGACTACAGGGGGCCACGGGGAGCTGTTTTTT. Amino acid sequence: CASSLTTGGHGELFF.

This sequence joins TRBV6-5 and TRBJ2-5; D is possibly TRBD1 or TRBD2 (7 bases each). The CDR3 is 16 amino acids. The ends were cut back, 3 bases at V and 5 bases at J, with 19 bases in the middle. The germline CDR1 and CDR2 sequences are MNHEY and SVGAGI. CDR3: CASSYSGGQRWETQYF. CDR3 in DNA: TGTGCCAGCAGTTATTCGGGGGGACAGCGGTGGGAGACCCAGTACTTC.

This clonotype turned up a few times. The genes are TRBV7-2 and TRBJ2-1; 8 bases are a match to TRBD2. This CDR3 spans 15 amino acids. After removal of 1 base from V and 3 bases from J, the junction contained 2 bases not matched to a gene. CDR1 is SGHTA and CDR2 is FQGNSA in the germline V gene. CDR3 sequence (DNA): TGTGCCAGCAGCTTAGGTAGCGGGGACTACAATGAGCAGTTCTTC. Its translation is CASSLGSGDYNEQFF. Full variable domain (outside the CDR3, taken from reference TRBV7-2 and TRBJ2-1): GAGVSQSPSNKVTEKGKDVELRCDPISGHTALYWYRQSLGQGLEFLIYFQGNSAPDKSGLPSDRFSAERTGGSVSTLTIQRTQQEDSAVYLCASSLGSGDYNEQFFGPGTRLTVL.